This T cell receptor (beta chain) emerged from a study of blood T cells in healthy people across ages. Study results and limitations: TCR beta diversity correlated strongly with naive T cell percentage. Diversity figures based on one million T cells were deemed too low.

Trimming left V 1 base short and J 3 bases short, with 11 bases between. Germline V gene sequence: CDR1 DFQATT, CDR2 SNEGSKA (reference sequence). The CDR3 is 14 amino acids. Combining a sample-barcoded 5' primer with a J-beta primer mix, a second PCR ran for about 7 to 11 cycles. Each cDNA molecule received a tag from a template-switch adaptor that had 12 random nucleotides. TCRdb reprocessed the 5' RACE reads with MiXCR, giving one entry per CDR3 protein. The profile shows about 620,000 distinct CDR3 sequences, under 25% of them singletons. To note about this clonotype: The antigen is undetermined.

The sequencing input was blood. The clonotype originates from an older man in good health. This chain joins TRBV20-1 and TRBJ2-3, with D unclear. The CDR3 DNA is TGCAGTGCTAGAGTCGTCTTAGGGACAGATACGCAGTATTTT. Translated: CSARVVLGTDTQYF.